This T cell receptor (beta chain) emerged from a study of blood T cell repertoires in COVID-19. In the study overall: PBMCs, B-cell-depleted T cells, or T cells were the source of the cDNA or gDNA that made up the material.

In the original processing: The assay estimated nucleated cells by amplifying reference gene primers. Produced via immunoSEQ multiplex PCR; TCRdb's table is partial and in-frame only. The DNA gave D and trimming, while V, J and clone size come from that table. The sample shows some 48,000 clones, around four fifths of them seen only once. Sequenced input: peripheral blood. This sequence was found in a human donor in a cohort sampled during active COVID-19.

In DNA, the CDR3 is TGTGCCAGCAGCTTAACAGAGACCGCCTATGGCTACACCTTC. Residues: CASSLTETAYGYTF. The chain uses TRBV7-9 and TRBJ1-2; D is ambiguous. The germline V gene encodes CDR1 SEHNR and CDR2 FQNEAQ (reference sequence). Trimming removed 2 bases at V and 4 bases at J, with 11 bases between. The CDR3 covers 14 residues.